The 9 T cell receptor beta chains below all came from one sample that was sequenced in a study of T cell changes during pregnancy in multiple sclerosis. The protocol was immunoSEQ multiplex PCR, while the TCRdb copy is restricted to in-frame clones and leaves out a portion. The sample has about 68,000 clones, roughly 89% seen once. The sequencing used peripheral blood, collected in the second trimester of pregnancy. The receptors were gathered from a female donor with multiple sclerosis, enrolled in a pregnancy study.

The genes are TRBV7-2 and TRBJ2-7; weak D call: TRBD2 (6 bases). The CDR3 covers 12 residues. Germline V gene sequence: CDR1 SGHTA, CDR2 FQGNSA. V was pared by 4 bases and J by 4 bases, with 8 bases between. CDR3 sequence: CASSSGLYEQYF. CDR3 DNA: TGTGCCAGCAGCTCCGGACTATACGAGCAGTACTTC.

This chain connects TRBV7-2 to TRBJ2-1; D is perhaps TRBD2 (5 bases). The CDR3 sequence is 17 residues long. Trimming took off 1 base at V and 3 bases at J, with 16 bases between the two ends. Germline CDR1 reads SGHTA; CDR2 reads FQGNSA. This chain's CDR3 is CASSLGELSGSYNEQFF. In DNA, the CDR3 is TGTGCCAGCAGCTTAGGGGAGTTGTCGGGGAGCTACAATGAGCAGTTCTTC. Looking up the rest from reference TRBV7-2 and TRBJ2-1 gives the full variable domain: GAGVSQSPSNKVTEKGKDVELRCDPISGHTALYWYRQSLGQGLEFLIYFQGNSAPDKSGLPSDRFSAERTGGSVSTLTIQRTQQEDSAVYLCASSLGELSGSYNEQFFGPGTRLTVL.

This chain links TRBV19 with TRBJ1-1; 7 nucleotides match TRBD1. In germline, CDR1 is LNHDA, CDR2 SQIVND (reference sequence). This CDR3 is 14 amino acids long. Trimming at V came to 4 bases and at J to 3 bases, leaving 5 bases not matched to a gene. CDR3 residues: CASSNYRGYTEAFF. The DNA for the CDR3 is TGTGCCAGTAGTAATTACAGGGGTTACACTGAAGCTTTCTTT.

The chain is built from TRBV7-6 and TRBJ1-2; D is perhaps TRBD1 (5 bases). From germline, CDR1 is SGHVS and CDR2 FNYEAQ. Trimming removed 8 bases from V and 3 bases from J, with 19 bases in between. This CDR3 spans 15 amino acids. The CDR3 loop reads CASGALAGPDYGYTF. The CDR3 coding sequence is TGTGCCAGCGGCGCCCTGGCAGGGCCGGACTATGGCTACACCTTC. Filled out from reference TRBV7-6 and TRBJ1-2, the complete variable domain reads GAGVSQSPRYKVTKRGQDVALRCDPISGHVSLYWYRQALGQGPEFLTYFNYEAQQDKSGLPNDRFSAERPEGSISTLTIQRTEQRDSAMYRCASGALAGPDYGYTFGSGTRLTVV.

The genes are TRBV5-1 and TRBJ2-1; the D gene is possibly TRBD1 (6 bases). Trimming pared 0 bases from V and 0 bases from J, leaving 13 bases between. Per the germline V gene, CDR1 is SGHRS and CDR2 is YFSETQ. CDR3 length: 17 residues. The CDR3 DNA follows: TGCGCCAGCAGCTTGGGAGGGGGTCGGGCCTCCTACAATGAGCAGTTCTTC. It yields the protein CASSLGGGRASYNEQFF.

The chain has TRBV9 and TRBJ1-6; no definite D call. CDR3 length: 15 residues. Per the germline V gene, CDR1 is SGDLS and CDR2 is YYNGEE. V lost 0 bases, J lost 6 bases, and 10 bases lay in between. The CDR3 loop is CASSVGADGNSPLHF. CDR3 bases: TGTGCCAGCAGCGTAGGGGCAGACGGTAATTCACCCCTCCACTTT.

Regarding this clone: Different DNA sequences within this sample yield the same CDR3. This chain links TRBV5-4 with TRBJ1-2, with D possibly matching TRBD1 (6 bases). Germline V gives CDR1 SGHNT, CDR2 YYREEE (reference sequence). V gave up 4 bases and J gave up 2 bases, with 9 bases separating them. This CDR3 has 13 amino acids. The CDR3 nucleotides are TGTGCCAGCAGCCTAGACAGGAACTATGGCTACACCTTC. Protein sequence: CASSLDRNYGYTF.

The rearrangement uses TRBV7-6 and TRBJ1-3; 8 bases align to TRBD1. The CDR3 consists of 14 residues. The germline CDR1 and CDR2 sequences are SGHVS and FNYEAQ. With 5 bases clipped from V and 3 bases from J, the junction kept 3 bases outside the gene matches. The CDR3: CASSPDRVGNTIYF. For the CDR3, the DNA is TGTGCCAGCAGCCCGGACAGGGTTGGAAACACCATATATTTT.

The V gene is TRBV6-5, the J gene TRBJ1-3; a weak D match, TRBD1 (5 bases). This CDR3 comprises 14 residues. From germline, CDR1 is MNHEY and CDR2 SVGAGI. The CDR3 loop reads CASKGQVSGNTIYF. CDR3 DNA: TGTGCGTCGAAGGGGCAGGTCTCTGGAAACACCATATATTTT.